This TCR beta chain was profiled in a study of blood T cell repertoires in COVID-19. Study information: Material from acute and convalescent COVID-19 was sourced from the United States, Italy and Spain. PBMCs, B-cell-depleted T cells, or T cells were the source of the cDNA or gDNA that made up the material.

This CDR3 is 13 amino acids long. CDR1 and CDR2 (germline): MNHNY, SVGAGI (reference sequence). The ends were cut back, 3 bases at V and 3 bases at J, with 8 bases in the middle. Only one count was recorded for this clone. The repertoire was sequenced with immunoSEQ multiplex PCR; TCRdb's copy has only in-frame clones and lacks some. The table lists approximately 230,000 clones, just over 85% of them singletons. The sample consisted of PBMCs or T cells enriched from blood (not recorded which). The clonotype comes from a man aged 18 to 35 who had recovered from COVID-19. The chain joins TRBV6-6 to TRBJ1-1; no firm D call. The CDR3 here is CASSYRGDTEAFF. CDR3 coding DNA: TGTGCCAGCAGTTATCGCGGTGACACTGAAGCTTTCTTT.